A single sample is the source of the 20 T cell receptor beta chains below, sequenced in a study of cytomegalovirus exposure and HLA in healthy donors. Primers for the PCR totalled 60 Vbeta and 13 Jbeta. This table comes from immunoSEQ multiplex PCR, and its TCRdb copy is limited to in-frame clones, with some not included. The sample carries 150,000 to 200,000 clones, roughly 77% recorded once. Material for sequencing was PBMCs. Receptors originate from a woman aged 40 to 50 in good health and CMV-seropositive.

The chain has TRBV15 and TRBJ1-5, with a weak D call TRBD1 (5 bases). CDR1 is LNHNV and CDR2 is YYDKDF in the germline V gene (reference sequence). The length of the CDR3 is 13 residues. The V end lost 6 bases, the J end lost 3 bases, and 9 bases lay between the germline ends. The DNA for the CDR3 is TGTGCCACCAGGGAAGGGGTCAATCAGCCCCAGCATTTT. This encodes CATREGVNQPQHF.

The chain joins TRBV7-2 to TRBJ2-1, with 7 bases identical to TRBD1. The germline CDR1 and CDR2 sequences are SGHTA and FQGNSA. The J segment lost 3 bases and the V segment lost 3 bases, leaving 5 bases of the junction unmatched. The CDR3 has 15 amino acids. The CDR3 loop reads CASSLTGSNYNEQFF. The CDR3 DNA reads as TGTGCCAGCAGCTTGACAGGGTCGAACTACAATGAGCAGTTCTTC.

V and J are TRBV27 and TRBJ1-2; D perhaps matches TRBD1 (5 bases). Per the germline V gene, CDR1 is MNHEY and CDR2 is SMNVEV (reference sequence). V lost 5 bases and J 2 bases, leaving 9 bases between the germline ends. There are 13 residues in the CDR3. The CDR3 region has the DNA TGTGCCAGCAGTATCGGGGGGAACTATGGCTACACCTTC. Translation: CASSIGGNYGYTF.

The rearrangement joins TRBV30 to TRBJ2-1; 7 positions match TRBD2. CDR1 and CDR2 from the germline V gene are GTSNPN and SVGIG (reference sequence). V lost 2 bases and J lost 8; bases outside the gene matches: 9. This CDR3 has 14 amino acids. CDR3 coding DNA: TGTGCCTGGAGTATTGGCGGGAGTATGGATGAGCAGTTCTTC. Amino acids: CAWSIGGSMDEQFF.

The rearrangement joins TRBV6-5 to TRBJ2-7; D call uncertain. Germline V gene data show CDR1 as MNHEY and CDR2 as SVGAGI. This CDR3 comprises 11 residues. Trimming took 2 bases from V and 7 from J, leaving 6 bases between them. CDR3 region: CASSYDGEQYF. As DNA, the CDR3 is TGTGCCAGCAGTTACGACGGGGAGCAGTACTTC.

The genes are TRBV15 and TRBJ2-7; tentative D call: TRBD1 (5 bases). Germline lookup yields CDR1 LNHNV and CDR2 YYDKDF (reference sequence). V lost 1 base and J lost 2, with 18 bases in between. CDR3 length: 17 amino acids. CDR3 amino acids: CATSRARVSQGPYEQYF. The CDR3 bases are TGTGCCACCAGCAGAGCCAGGGTCTCGCAGGGCCCCTACGAGCAGTACTTC. Full variable domain (missing parts from reference TRBV15 and TRBJ2-7): DAMVIQNPRYQVTQFGKPVTLSCSQTLNHNVMYWYQQKSSQAPKLLFHYYDKDFNNEADTPDNFQSRRPNTSFCFLDIRSPGLGDTAMYLCATSRARVSQGPYEQYFGPGTRLTVT.

The chain joins TRBV7-3 to TRBJ2-3; 8 bases align to TRBD1. CDR1 and CDR2 from the germline V gene are SGHTA and FQGTGA. With 6 bases clipped from V and 6 bases from J, the junction kept 11 bases outside the gene matches. This CDR3 spans 15 amino acids. CDR3 nucleotides: TGTGCCAGCAGTCATAGTTCGACAGGGGTGGATACGCAGTATTTT. It codes for CASSHSSTGVDTQYF.

The chain has TRBV19 and TRBJ2-1; maybe TRBD2 (6 bases). The CDR3 runs to 16 residues. CDR1 and CDR2 (germline): LNHDA, SQIVND (reference sequence). The V and J ends lost 2 bases and 5 bases respectively, with 16 bases between them. The chain's CDR3 is CASSISPGRGHNEQFF. For the CDR3, the DNA is TGTGCCAGTAGTATATCCCCCGGGAGAGGGCACAATGAGCAGTTCTTC.

V gene TRBV7-6 combines with J gene TRBJ2-3; D might be TRBD2 (5 bases). V was pared by 5 bases and J by 6 bases, with 9 bases between. The CDR3 has 12 amino acids. Germline loops: CDR1 SGHVS, CDR2 FNYEAQ. DNA of the CDR3: TGTGCCAGCAGCCCAGGACTGGATACGCAGTATTTT. Translating gives CASSPGLDTQYF.

The chain links TRBV28 to TRBJ2-5; 9 positions agree with TRBD1. This CDR3 contains 12 residues. CDR1 is MDHEN and CDR2 is SYDVKM in the germline V gene. With V trimmed by 8 bases and J by 4 bases, 2 bases remained unmatched. Here the CDR3 DNA reads TGTGCCAGCGGGGGACAGGGAGAGACCCAGTACTTC. Residues: CASGGQGETQYF.

The V gene is TRBV10-1, the J gene TRBJ2-7; maybe TRBD1 (5 bases). Germline V gives CDR1 WNHNN, CDR2 SYGVQD (reference sequence). The CDR3 length is 15 residues. Trimming took 0 bases from V and 5 from J, leaving 14 bases between them. The CDR3 is CASSESAGYGHEQYF. In DNA form, the CDR3 reads TGCGCCAGCAGTGAGTCGGCAGGGTACGGCCACGAGCAGTACTTC.

This chain links TRBV6-1 with TRBJ1-2, with D uncertain. CDR1 and CDR2 (germline): MNHNS, SASEGT. The V end was cut by 5 bases, the J end by 8 bases, with 9 bases between. This CDR3 region has 11 residues. The CDR3 loop is CASSYLGGYTF. Here the CDR3 DNA reads TGTGCCAGCAGTTACCTCGGGGGCTACACCTTC.

The V and J genes are TRBV9 and TRBJ1-2, with 8 bases fitting TRBD1. Germline V CDR1 and CDR2: SGDLS, YYNGEE. This CDR3 comprises 14 residues. With 0 bases clipped from V and 7 bases from J, the junction kept 5 bases outside the gene matches. As DNA, the CDR3 is TGTGCCAGCAGCGTAGAGGGCAGGGGGCTTGGCTACACCTTC. Translation: CASSVEGRGLGYTF. Full variable domain (remainder filled in from reference TRBV9 and TRBJ1-2): DSGVTQTPKHLITATGQRVTLRCSPRSGDLSVYWYQQSLDQGLQFLIQYYNGEERAKGNILERFSAQQFPDLHSELNLSSLELGDSALYFCASSVEGRGLGYTFGSGTRLTVV.

The chain combines TRBV5-4 with TRBJ2-1; TRBD2 agrees at 11 bases. Trimming removed 5 bases from V and 7 bases from J; junction bases left unmatched: 8. There are 15 residues in the CDR3. The V gene's germline CDR1 is SGHNT and CDR2 YYREEE (reference sequence). The CDR3 sequence: CASSSLAGVSNEQFF. The CDR3 DNA is TGTGCCAGCAGTTCACTAGCGGGAGTTTCGAATGAGCAGTTCTTC.

The rearrangement links TRBV5-1 to TRBJ2-3; 7 bases are a match to TRBD1. This CDR3 is built from 16 residues. Germline V CDR1 and CDR2: SGHRS, YFSETQ. The ends lost 2 bases at V and 0 bases at J; junction bases unmatched: 6. CDR3 in amino acids: CASSFRQGGSTDTQYF. The CDR3 DNA reads TGCGCCAGCAGCTTCCGACAGGGTGGGAGCACAGATACGCAGTATTTT.

J is TRBJ1-5 and V is TRBV28, with D possibly TRBD1 on 6 matching bases. Germline CDR1 reads MDHEN; CDR2 reads SYDVKM. The CDR3 sequence is 16 residues long. V was trimmed by 5 bases and J by 6 bases, leaving 20 bases between them. The chain's CDR3 is CASSALRGGLAQPQHF. Here the CDR3 DNA reads TGTGCCAGCAGTGCTCTCCGCGGGGGGCTGGCTCAGCCCCAGCATTTT.

The V gene is TRBV4-1, the J gene TRBJ2-1, with D tentatively TRBD2 (6 bases). Germline CDR1 and CDR2: MGHRA and YSYEKL. The germline V and J ends were trimmed by 5 bases and 4 bases, with 18 bases remaining between them. The CDR3 extends over 16 amino acids. This CDR3 reads CASSTRRDLTYNEQFF. The CDR3 DNA reads as TGCGCCAGCAGCACACGCCGGGACTTGACGTACAATGAGCAGTTCTTC.

The V gene is TRBV14, the J gene TRBJ1-1; the match to TRBD1 covers 7 bases. The CDR3 loop spans 14 amino acids. CDR1 is SGHDN and CDR2 is FVKESK in the germline V gene. With V trimmed by 4 bases and J by 1 base, 3 bases remained unmatched. DNA of the CDR3: TGTGCCAGCAGCCTTCAGGGGGGGAACACTGAAGCTTTCTTT. Protein sequence: CASSLQGGNTEAFF.

The table lists this clone with a few counts. The chain joins TRBV19 to TRBJ2-3; unclear D gene. Germline CDR1 is LNHDA and CDR2 is SQIVND (reference sequence). The V end lost 0 bases, the J end lost 2 bases, and 6 bases lay between the germline ends. The CDR3 extends over 14 amino acids. The CDR3 nucleotides read TGTGCCAGTAGTATAGATCCGTTCACAGATACGCAGTATTTT. Its protein product is CASSIDPFTDTQYF.

J is TRBJ1-5 and V is TRBV19; TRBD1 matches at 10 bases. J lost 6 bases, V lost 3 bases, and 5 bases had no gene match. CDR1 is LNHDA and CDR2 is SQIVND in the germline V gene (reference sequence). The CDR3 contains 15 residues. Here the CDR3 reads CASSIGGDRGQPQHF. The CDR3 nucleotides read TGTGCCAGTAGTATTGGGGGGGACAGGGGTCAGCCCCAGCATTTT. Based on the CDR3 plus reference TRBV19 and TRBJ1-5, the full variable domain is DGGITQSPKYLFRKEGQNVTLSCEQNLNHDAMYWYRQDPGQGLRLIYYSQIVNDFQKGDIAEGYSVSREKKESFPLTVTSAQKNPTAFYLCASSIGGDRGQPQHFGDGTRLSIL.